These T cell receptor beta chains were read from a single sample in a study of early stage breast cancer tumors. Using immunoSEQ multiplex PCR, the repertoire was profiled, and TCRdb retains in-frame clones only, with some absent. The sample carries 65,000 to 75,000 clones, 80% recorded once. The sequenced material came from blood. The receptors were sampled from a middle-aged person with breast cancer. Both conserved end residues are part of each CDR3. A D gene is named only where the DNA matches it firmly. Rows may omit the clone size; those that give it use once, few, many or a size class.

abundance,d_gene,j_gene,v_gene,CDR3aa,CDR3nt
-,TRBD1,TRBJ2-3,TRBV2,CASSETSGQGHTDTQYF,TGTGCCAGCAGTGAAACCTCTGGACAGGGGCACACAGATACGCAGTATTTT
-,-,TRBJ2-3,TRBV7-2,CASSLVFLATDTQYF,TGTGCCAGCAGCTTAGTATTCCTAGCTACAGATACGCAGTATTTT
-,-,TRBJ2-4,TRBV20-1,CSARDSNIQYF,TGCAGTGCTAGAGACAGCAACATTCAGTACTTC
-,-,TRBJ2-6,TRBV27,CASSTLGPNVLTF,TGTGCCAGCAGTACCCTTGGGCCCAACGTCCTGACTTTC
-,TRBD2,TRBJ2-7,TRBV18,CASSGGLNYEQYF,TGTGCCAGCTCGGGGGGACTAAACTACGAGCAGTACTTC
-,TRBD2,TRBJ2-5,TRBV7-3,CASSGVAGDRETQYF,TGTGCCAGCAGCGGAGTAGCGGGAGATCGGGAGACCCAGTACTTC
-,-,TRBJ2-7,TRBV5-1,CASSLASTGRYEQYF,TGCGCCAGCAGCTTGGCATCAACCGGCCGTTACGAGCAGTACTTC
-,TRBD2,TRBJ2-1,TRBV5-1,CASSVTSGSIYGEQFF,TGCGCCAGCAGCGTTACTAGCGGGAGTATCTACGGGGAGCAGTTCTTC
-,-,TRBJ1-1,TRBV6-5,CASSYSHSIEAFF,TGTGCCAGCAGTTACTCCCATAGTATAGAAGCTTTCTTT
-,-,TRBJ2-3,TRBV5-6,CASSLGLLAATDTQYF,TGTGCCAGCAGCTTGGGTTTGCTAGCAGCCACAGATACGCAGTATTTT
few,TRBD2,TRBJ2-7,TRBV5-4,CASSLSGRYEQYF,TGTGCCAGCAGCTTGAGCGGGAGGTACGAGCAGTACTTC
-,-,TRBJ1-2,TRBV10-2,CASSETLGVYGYTF,TGCGCCAGCAGTGAGACGTTGGGGGTCTATGGCTACACCTTC
once,-,TRBJ2-7,TRBV18,CASSPVSQGYEQYF,TGTGCCAGCTCACCAGTTTCACAGGGCTACGAGCAGTACTTC
-,-,TRBJ2-2,TRBV27,CASSPRNTGELFF,TGTGCCAGCAGCCCCCGCAACACCGGGGAGCTGTTTTTT
-,TRBD1,TRBJ1-5,TRBV28,CASSSGQGNQPQHF,TGTGCCAGCAGTTCGGGACAGGGGAATCAGCCCCAGCATTTT
-,TRBD1,TRBJ1-6,TRBV6-5,CASSYGRDRPNSPLHF,TGTGCCAGCAGTTACGGGAGGGACAGACCTAATTCACCCCTCCACTTT
-,-,TRBJ2-1,TRBV28,CASSSPPSNEQFF,TGTGCCAGCAGTTCCCCCCCCAGCAATGAGCAGTTCTTC
once,-,TRBJ2-5,TRBV6-1,CASSEWAETQYF,TGTGCCAGCAGTGAATGGGCCGAGACCCAGTACTTC
once,-,TRBJ2-5,TRBV11-2,CASSLDVGKGQETQYF,TGTGCCAGCAGCTTAGATGTGGGAAAGGGACAAGAGACCCAGTACTTC
-,-,TRBJ1-4,TRBV4-1,CASSQLWGDNEKLFF,TGCGCCAGCAGCCAACTTTGGGGGGATAATGAAAAACTGTTTTTT
-,-,TRBJ1-2,TRBV5-1,CASSFRVGYGYTF,TGCGCCAGCAGCTTTCGGGTAGGGTATGGCTACACCTTC
few,TRBD1,TRBJ1-2,TRBV27,CASSWGQGVDYGYTF,TGTGCCAGCAGTTGGGGACAGGGGGTCGACTATGGCTACACCTTC
-,TRBD1,TRBJ2-6,TRBV9,CANRDRTPEFSGANVLTF,TGTGCCAACCGGGACAGGACGCCTGAGTTCTCAGGGGCCAACGTCCTGACTTTC
once,-,TRBJ1-2,TRBV19,CASSDTGDGGYTF,TGTGCCAGTAGCGACACAGGTGACGGGGGCTACACCTTC
-,TRBD2,TRBJ2-7,TRBV7-8,CASSPRGGGYEQYF,TGTGCCAGCAGCCCCCGTGGGGGGGGCTACGAGCAGTACTTC
-,TRBD1,TRBJ1-4,TRBV5-1,CASSPRTGYEKLFF,TGCGCCAGCAGCCCAAGGACAGGATACGAAAAACTGTTTTTT
-,-,TRBJ1-1,TRBV30,CAWRLGSEAFF,TGTGCCTGGAGGTTGGGTAGTGAAGCTTTCTTT
few,-,TRBJ1-1,TRBV5-1,CASSLRGNEAFF,TGTGCCAGCAGCTTGCGAGGGAATGAAGCTTTCTTT
-,-,TRBJ2-7,TRBV5-8,CASSPQGSGRYEQYF,TGTGCCAGCAGCCCCCAAGGCAGCGGGCGATACGAGCAGTACTTC
-,-,TRBJ1-1,TRBV19,CASSMGKVNTEAFF,TGTGCCAGTAGTATGGGGAAAGTGAACACTGAAGCTTTCTTT
-,-,TRBJ2-7,TRBV20-1,CSARYLYEQYF,TGCAGTGCTAGGTATCTCTACGAGCAGTACTTC
-,-,TRBJ2-5,TRBV21-1,CASSKEWIAAQETQYF,TGTGCCAGCAGCAAAGAGTGGATAGCGGCACAAGAGACCCAGTACTTC
-,-,TRBJ1-2,TRBV19,CASSLETANYGYTF,TGTGCCAGTAGTCTGGAGACAGCGAACTATGGCTACACCTTC
-,-,TRBJ1-1,TRBV6-5,CASSYDGFRTEAFF,TGTGCCAGCAGTTACGACGGGTTCAGGACTGAAGCTTTCTTT
-,-,TRBJ1-3,TRBV9,CASSVVGGSGNTIYF,TGTGCCAGCAGCGTAGTCGGCGGCTCTGGAAACACCATATATTTT
-,TRBD1,TRBJ1-3,TRBV27,CASRPAGGGNTIYF,TGTGCCAGCCGACCAGCAGGGGGAGGAAACACCATATATTTT
-,-,TRBJ2-1,TRBV6-5,CASNPDPDGYNEQFF,TGTGCCAGCAACCCAGACCCAGACGGGTACAATGAGCAGTTCTTC
-,-,TRBJ2-1,TRBV20-1,CSARYYNEQFF,TGCAGTGCTCGCTACTACAATGAGCAGTTCTTC
few,TRBD2,TRBJ2-2,TRBV7-3,CASSSGLAGGNTGELFF,TGTGCCAGCAGCTCGGGACTAGCGGGAGGGAACACCGGGGAGCTGTTTTTT
few,-,TRBJ1-5,TRBV4-1,CASSQPGYQPQHF,TGCGCCAGCAGCCAACCGGGATATCAGCCCCAGCATTTT
-,-,TRBJ2-1,TRBV7-7,CASAQSSGAYNEQFF,TGTGCTAGTGCCCAATCTAGTGGGGCCTACAATGAGCAGTTCTTC
-,TRBD1,TRBJ2-7,TRBV27,CASRVGTGVYEQYF,TGTGCCAGCAGGGTCGGGACAGGGGTGTACGAGCAGTACTTC